The entry below describes one T cell receptor beta chain. Its ends do not fully match the called genes, so a read error is possible. The data were taken from a study of low-dose radiotherapy and immunotherapy resistance in tumors. Across the whole study: At a dose of 200 mg/m2, intravenous cyclophosphamide was given every two weeks, one day before radiation and immunotherapy.

This CDR3 contains 16 residues. In germline, CDR1 is SNHLY, CDR2 FYNNEI. Covering alpha and beta chains, TRAV- and TRBV-specific primers were used for the first-strand cDNA. Over about 19 PCR cycles, TCRs were amplified from a constant-region primer and V-primer adapter. TCRdb ran MiXCR on the reads and lists one entry per CDR3 protein. The sample shows roughly 16,000 distinct CDR3 sequences, around 70% of them seen only once. The sequence derives from a human donor with advanced metastatic prostate, ovarian, gallbladder or colorectal cancer (not recorded which). This table probably holds off-target reads from a library built for another chain. V is TRBV2 and J is TRBJ1-1, with TRBD1 as a possible D gene (5 bases). Here the CDR3 reads CASSGKLTAGNAEAFF. As DNA, the CDR3 is TGTGCCAGCAGTGGCAAATTGACAGCTGGGAACGCTGAAGCTTTCTTT.